This TCR beta chain was retrieved from a study of identical twins. The CDR3 spans 12 residues. Germline V CDR1 and CDR2: SGHRS, YFSETQ. Trimming pared 7 bases from V and 2 bases from J, leaving 8 bases between. TCRdb itself ran the 5' RACE reads through MiXCR, one entry per CDR3 protein. The table lists some 790,000 distinct CDR3 sequences, about 20% of them singletons, with around 12% in the top ten. This clonotype was counted once. Separately, the same data were catalogued under a study of T cells expressing NK-cell markers.

The sequenced sample consisted of PBMCs. The rearrangement joins TRBV5-1 to TRBJ2-3; D is unresolved. The clonotype was recovered from a woman between 18 and 29 years old in good health. The CDR3 reads CASGSTTDTQYF. In DNA, the CDR3 is TGCGCCAGCGGTTCGACCACAGATACGCAGTATTTT.